One and the same sample provided the 25 T cell receptor beta chains below, sequenced in a study of long-term antiretroviral therapy in people with HIV. Researchers report immunoSEQ v3.0 was run at survey level. The assay was immunoSEQ multiplex PCR, and TCRdb's table has in-frame clones only and misses some. The data show 40,000 to 50,000 clones, about 94% seen once. Specimen: unsorted PBMCs, collected roughly 9.4 years after starting antiretroviral therapy. These receptors originate from a young man with HIV.

The rearrangement joins TRBV5-1 to TRBJ2-2; TRBD1 is a possible D gene (6 bases). Per the germline V gene, CDR1 is SGHRS and CDR2 is YFSETQ. The V and J ends lost 0 bases and 4 bases respectively, with 10 bases between them. This CDR3 comprises 15 residues. As DNA, the CDR3 is TGCGCCAGCAGCTTGGGGTCAGGGGTCACCGGGGAGCTGTTTTTT. It translates to CASSLGSGVTGELFF.

This clone has only one observation. The V call is TRBV6-8, the J call TRBJ1-4, with D unresolved. The CDR3 runs to 16 residues. Germline V lookup: CDR1 MNHGY, CDR2 SAAAGT. V was shortened by 6 bases and J by 0 bases, with 14 bases between the two germline ends. For the CDR3, the DNA is TGTGCCAGCAGACATGGATCCGAGGCAACTAATGAAAAACTGTTTTTT. Its protein product is CASRHGSEATNEKLFF.

V usage is TRBV9 and J usage is TRBJ2-5; D is uncertain. V was clipped by 0 bases and J by 1 base, with 10 bases between them. The CDR3 extends over 15 amino acids. Per germline, CDR1 SGDLS and CDR2 YYNGEE. CDR3 in amino acids: CASSVGYQSQETQYF. CDR3 sequence (DNA): TGTGCCAGCAGCGTAGGTTACCAAAGCCAAGAGACCCAGTACTTC.

This sequence joins TRBV7-9 and TRBJ2-7; TRBD1 aligns across 12 bases. The J segment lost 0 bases and the V segment lost 1 base, leaving 7 bases of the junction unmatched. Looked up from germline, CDR1 is SEHNR and CDR2 is FQNEAQ (reference sequence). The CDR3 has 18 residues. Here the CDR3 DNA reads TGTGCCAGCAGCTTAGGGGACAGGGGGCGCCGGTCCTCCTACGAGCAGTACTTC. Encoded protein: CASSLGDRGRRSSYEQYF. The full variable domain, its missing parts supplied by reference TRBV7-9 and TRBJ2-7, is DTGVSQNPRHKITKRGQNVTFRCDPISEHNRLYWYRQTLGQGPEFLTYFQNEAQLEKSRLLSDRFSAERPKGSFSTLEIQRTEQGDSAMYLCASSLGDRGRRSSYEQYFGPGTRLTVT.

This chain uses TRBV10-1 with TRBJ2-2; TRBD1 is a possible D gene (5 bases). From germline, CDR1 is WNHNN and CDR2 SYGVQD (reference sequence). The CDR3 length is 14 residues. V was pared by 0 bases and J by 6 bases, with 8 bases between. The CDR3 loop reads CASSESGHPGELFF. As DNA, the CDR3 is TGCGCCAGCAGTGAGTCTGGACACCCCGGGGAGCTGTTTTTT.

The chain is built from TRBV6-6 and TRBJ2-3; 10 bases match TRBD1. There are 15 residues in the CDR3. Per germline, CDR1 MNHNY and CDR2 SVGAGI (reference sequence). V gave up 10 bases and J gave up 5 bases; unmatched junction bases: 12. The CDR3 sequence: CATHAGTGVIDTQYF. The CDR3 bases are TGTGCCACCCACGCCGGGACAGGGGTCATAGATACGCAGTATTTT.

The chain is built from TRBV7-2 and TRBJ2-2; 10 nucleotides align to TRBD2. The V segment lost 6 bases and the J segment 7 bases; nucleotides outside the gene matches: 8. CDR3 size: 15 residues. Germline V gene lookup returns CDR1 SGHTA and CDR2 FQGNSA. This CDR3 is CASRAKGLAFGELFF. DNA for the CDR3: TGTGCCAGCAGGGCGAAGGGACTAGCGTTCGGGGAGCTGTTTTTT. The full variable domain, rest sourced from reference TRBV7-2 and TRBJ2-2, is GAGVSQSPSNKVTEKGKDVELRCDPISGHTALYWYRQSLGQGLEFLIYFQGNSAPDKSGLPSDRFSAERTGGSVSTLTIQRTQQEDSAVYLCASRAKGLAFGELFFGEGSRLTVL.

The CDR3 coding sequence is TGTGCCAGCAGAATACGACACGACACTGAAGCTTTCTTT. It yields the protein CASRIRHDTEAFF. The rearrangement joins TRBV6-6 to TRBJ1-1; D uncertain. Per the germline V gene, CDR1 is MNHNY and CDR2 is SVGAGI (reference sequence). The CDR3 totals 13 residues. V lost 6 bases and J lost 3, with 11 bases in between.

J is TRBJ1-2 and V is TRBV5-1, with TRBD1 as a possible D gene (6 bases). V was pared by 6 bases and J by 8 bases, with 17 bases between. CDR3 length equals 13 residues. Germline V gene data show CDR1 as SGHRS and CDR2 as YFSETQ. CDR3 nucleotide sequence: TGCGCCAGCAACAAAGGGGGAGAGGACGGCTACACCTTC. Protein product: CASNKGGEDGYTF.

This clone has only one observation. V and J are TRBV10-1 and TRBJ2-1; D might be TRBD1 (5 bases). Trimming pared 2 bases from V and 8 bases from J, leaving 19 bases between. The CDR3 extends over 16 amino acids. Germline CDR1 WNHNN, CDR2 SYGVQD (reference sequence). CDR3 sequence: CASSEDGMGRADEQFF. CDR3 in DNA: TGCGCCAGCAGTGAGGATGGAATGGGCAGGGCGGATGAGCAGTTCTTC.

The rearrangement links TRBV7-9 to TRBJ2-3; 8 bases line up with TRBD1. Germline V gene lookup returns CDR1 SEHNR and CDR2 FQNEAQ (reference sequence). This CDR3 contains 13 residues. J gave up 4 bases and V 8 bases, and 5 bases lay outside the gene matches. The CDR3 protein is CASRDRGADTQYF. In nucleotides, the CDR3 is TGTGCCAGCCGTGACAGGGGCGCAGATACGCAGTATTTT.

The chain couples TRBV6-1 to TRBJ1-5; D not certain. The V end lost 7 bases, the J end lost 5 bases, and 12 bases lay between the germline ends. This CDR3 region has 13 residues. Germline CDR1 MNHNS, CDR2 SASEGT. The DNA for the CDR3 is TGTGCCAGCATTTTGTACAACGATCAGCCCCAGCATTTT. Its protein product is CASILYNDQPQHF.

The rearrangement links TRBV5-4 to TRBJ2-2; a weak D match, TRBD2 (6 bases). This CDR3 has 14 residues. Deletions cut 2 bases from V and 5 bases from J, with 10 bases between. The V gene's germline CDR1 is SGHNT and CDR2 YYREEE (reference sequence). CDR3 bases: TGTGCCAGCAGCTTCCAGGGAGGAACCGGGGAGCTGTTTTTT. Its protein is CASSFQGGTGELFF.

The chain is built from TRBV19 and TRBJ1-4; TRBD1 matches at 7 bases. Germline assignment: CDR1 LNHDA and CDR2 SQIVND (reference sequence). This CDR3 region has 15 residues. V gave up 5 bases and J gave up 5 bases; unmatched junction bases: 8. The CDR3 here is CASSPRTGVNEKLFF. CDR3 DNA sequence: TGTGCCAGTAGTCCGCGGACAGGCGTCAATGAAAAACTGTTTTTT.

V gene TRBV10-3 combines with J gene TRBJ1-5; no clear D. The germline V gene encodes CDR1 ENHRY and CDR2 SYGVKD. The V end was cut by 10 bases, the J end by 4 bases, with 17 bases between. The CDR3 loop spans 14 amino acids. CDR3 bases: TGTGCCACCGAAGACTTGGGAGAGAATCAGCCCCAGCATTTT. Translated: CATEDLGENQPQHF.

The chain combines TRBV6-4 with TRBJ2-7; 7 bases fit TRBD1. The ends lost 7 bases at V and 3 bases at J; junction bases unmatched: 6. The CDR3 spans 13 residues. Germline CDR1 and CDR2: MRHNA and SNTAGT. DNA for the CDR3: TGTGCCAGCATTAAACAGGGGCGCTACGAGCAGTACTTC. Encoded protein: CASIKQGRYEQYF.

The chain links TRBV2 to TRBJ2-7; D possibly corresponds to TRBD1 (5 bases). The CDR3 has 13 residues. Germline-derived CDR1 and CDR2 are SNHLY and FYNNEI. The ends were cut back, 5 bases at V and 3 bases at J, with 11 bases in the middle. The DNA of the CDR3 is TGTGCCAGCAGTCCCTGGGGCCACTACGAGCAGTACTTC. This translates into CASSPWGHYEQYF. The complete variable domain, with remaining parts taken from reference TRBV2 and TRBJ2-7, reads EPEVTQTPSHQVTQMGQEVILRCVPISNHLYFYWYRQILGQKVEFLVSFYNNEISEKSEIFDDQFSVERPDGSNFTLKIRSTKLEDSAMYFCASSPWGHYEQYFGPGTRLTVT.

This chain uses TRBV9 with TRBJ1-4, with 7 positions matching TRBD1. Per germline, CDR1 SGDLS and CDR2 YYNGEE. The CDR3 covers 16 residues. The trim removed 3 bases at V and 4 bases at J, leaving 9 bases unmatched. CDR3 nucleotide sequence: TGTGCCAGCAGCGCGGCCGGGGGACAGTTTAATGAAAAACTGTTTTTT. Translated: CASSAAGGQFNEKLFF.

The chain carries TRBV7-9 and TRBJ2-7; D may be TRBD1 (6 bases). Germline CDR1 reads SEHNR; CDR2 reads FQNEAQ (reference sequence). The CDR3 has 14 residues. The V and J ends lost 0 bases and 5 bases respectively, with 11 bases between them. Here the CDR3 reads CASSLAGAADEQYV. The CDR3 nucleotides are TGTGCCAGCAGCTTAGCGGGGGCTGCTGACGAGCAGTACGTC.

The chain joins TRBV11-2 to TRBJ1-6; no definite D call. V shed 1 base and J shed 0 bases, with 13 bases lying between them. Germline CDR1 and CDR2: SGHAT and FQNNGV. CDR3 length: 18 amino acids. In DNA, the CDR3 is TGTGCCAGCAGCTTAGGGGCCCCCGGGAGCTCCTATAATTCACCCCTCCACTTT. Its protein is CASSLGAPGSSYNSPLHF.

This clone has more than one count but fewer than ten. This chain joins TRBV28 and TRBJ2-1, with 8 bases matching TRBD1. The CDR3 sequence is 14 residues long. CDR1 is MDHEN and CDR2 is SYDVKM in the germline V gene. With V trimmed by 4 bases and J by 6 bases, 5 bases remained unmatched. CDR3 nucleotides: TGTGCCAGCAGTTCTCTAACAGGGGGCAATGAGCAGTTCTTC. Translated, it gives CASSSLTGGNEQFF.

The chain couples TRBV10-1 to TRBJ1-2, with no clear D. Germline lookup yields CDR1 WNHNN and CDR2 SYGVQD (reference sequence). This CDR3 contains 15 residues. The V and J ends lost 2 bases and 0 bases respectively, with 10 bases between them. CDR3 coding DNA: TGCGCCAGCAGTGAGGTCCAGCCTGCTAACTATGGCTACACCTTC. The encoded protein is CASSEVQPANYGYTF.

The CDR3: CATRGGSGGTQYF. CDR3 nucleotides: TGTGCCACCAGGGGCGGGTCGGGGGGTACGCAGTATTTT. The chain has TRBV7-6 and TRBJ2-3; a possible D gene is TRBD2 (7 bases). This CDR3 contains 13 residues. Germline CDR1 and CDR2: SGHVS and FNYEAQ. The ends were cut back, 10 bases at V and 8 bases at J, with 19 bases in the middle.

The V and J genes are TRBV7-2 and TRBJ2-2, with D unclear. The V end lost 3 bases, the J end lost 5 bases, and 13 bases lay between the germline ends. Germline CDR1 and CDR2: SGHTA and FQGNSA. CDR3 length equals 15 residues. The CDR3 loop is CASSFPLGVTGELFF. CDR3 bases: TGTGCCAGCAGCTTCCCTCTAGGCGTGACCGGGGAGCTGTTTTTT.

The rearrangement links TRBV5-4 to TRBJ2-7, with 12 positions matching TRBD2. Trimming took 0 bases from V and 0 from J; bases not matched to a gene: 1. Germline V gene sequence: CDR1 SGHNT, CDR2 YYREEE (reference sequence). The CDR3 runs to 16 residues. The CDR3 sequence: CASSLGLAGDSYEQYF. For the CDR3, the DNA is TGTGCCAGCAGCTTGGGACTAGCGGGGGACTCCTACGAGCAGTACTTC.